This is a list of T cell receptor beta chains from one sample in a study of T-cell memory formation after mild COVID-19. TCRdb processed the 5' RACE reads anew with MiXCR; each CDR3 protein has one entry. The table lists a few hundred thousand distinct CDR3 sequences, approximately 15% of them singletons. The sample comprised PBMCs or a T cell subset sorted from them (not recorded which). These receptors were obtained from a man younger than 30 who had mild COVID-19 (a few samples of this study predate the infection). Cell type and time point are not known. CDR3s include the opening cysteine and the closing phenylalanine or tryptophan. Fields, in order: V gene, clone size, J gene, D gene, CDR3 DNA, CDR3 protein. D genes are given only for firm matches. The size entry is marked missing in some rows and otherwise reads once, few, many or a size class.

V gene: TRBV7-3; clone size: few; J gene: TRBJ2-6; D gene: .; CDR3 DNA: TGTGCCAGCTCGACCCTGGGGTCTGGGGCCAACGTCCTGACTTTC; CDR3 protein: CASSTLGSGANVLTF
V gene: TRBV4-2; clone size: few; J gene: TRBJ2-5; D gene: TRBD2; CDR3 DNA: TGTGCCAGCAGCCAAGGGTTTACGGGGGGGTTGGAGACCCAGTACTTC; CDR3 protein: CASSQGFTGGLETQYF
V gene: TRBV7-2; clone size: many; J gene: TRBJ2-5; D gene: TRBD2; CDR3 DNA: TGTGCCAGCAGCTATTCTAGCGGGGGTTCGGAGACCCAGTACTTC; CDR3 protein: CASSYSSGGSETQYF
V gene: TRBV7-9; clone size: few; J gene: TRBJ1-2; D gene: .; CDR3 DNA: TGTGCCAGCAGCGTCACCGACGGGACACATAACTATGGCTACACCTTC; CDR3 protein: CASSVTDGTHNYGYTF
V gene: TRBV7-9; clone size: many; J gene: TRBJ2-5; D gene: .; CDR3 DNA: TGTGCCAGCAGCTTTGAGGGGCGGATAGAGACCCAGTACTTC; CDR3 protein: CASSFEGRIETQYF
V gene: TRBV19; clone size: few; J gene: TRBJ1-6; D gene: .; CDR3 DNA: TGTGCCAGTAGTTTCCGGACAGAGAATTCACCCCTCCACTTT; CDR3 protein: CASSFRTENSPLHF
V gene: TRBV25-1; clone size: .; J gene: TRBJ1-5; D gene: .; CDR3 DNA: TGTGCCAGCAGTGAATTTAGCGGGGATCAGCCCCAGCATTTT; CDR3 protein: CASSEFSGDQPQHF
V gene: TRBV12-3/TRBV12-4; clone size: .; J gene: TRBJ1-5; D gene: .; CDR3 DNA: TGTGCCAGCAGCCCCCGGGACTCCCGGCCCCCCCAGCATTTT; CDR3 protein: CASSPRDSRPPQHF
V gene: TRBV12-3/TRBV12-4; clone size: .; J gene: TRBJ1-2; D gene: .; CDR3 DNA: TGTGCCAGCAGGACTTGGAGCAGTTATGGCTACACCTTC; CDR3 protein: CASRTWSSYGYTF
V gene: TRBV5-1; clone size: .; J gene: TRBJ1-5; D gene: TRBD1; CDR3 DNA: TGCGCCAGCAGCCCGGACAGGCGGACTCAGCCCCAGCATTTT; CDR3 protein: CASSPDRRTQPQHF
V gene: TRBV15; clone size: many; J gene: TRBJ1-2; D gene: .; CDR3 DNA: TGTGCCACCAGCAGTAAAGGGGGACCGATCTATGGCTACACCTTC; CDR3 protein: CATSSKGGPIYGYTF
V gene: TRBV18; clone size: few; J gene: TRBJ2-5; D gene: .; CDR3 DNA: TGTGCCAGCTCACCGGTGGCGGGCCTCCAAGAGACCCAGTACTTC; CDR3 protein: CASSPVAGLQETQYF
V gene: TRBV4-3; clone size: few; J gene: TRBJ2-5; D gene: TRBD2; CDR3 DNA: TGCGCCAGCAGCCAAGGCGGGGGGCGGGAGACCCAGTACTTC; CDR3 protein: CASSQGGGRETQYF
V gene: TRBV27; clone size: few; J gene: TRBJ2-4; D gene: TRBD2; CDR3 DNA: TGTGCCAGCAGTCCCGGGACTACGCTTCGTGACATTCAGTACTTC; CDR3 protein: CASSPGTTLRDIQYF
V gene: TRBV10-3; clone size: few; J gene: TRBJ2-3; D gene: TRBD1; CDR3 DNA: TGTGCCATCAGGGGACAGGGTTTCGCAGATACGCAGTATTTT; CDR3 protein: CAIRGQGFADTQYF
V gene: TRBV29-1; clone size: .; J gene: TRBJ2-3; D gene: .; CDR3 DNA: TGCAGCGTTGAAGCGGGCAGGGGAGATACGCAGTATTTT; CDR3 protein: CSVEAGRGDTQYF
V gene: TRBV7-2; clone size: many; J gene: TRBJ1-4; D gene: .; CDR3 DNA: TGTGCCAGCAGCCCGTTACACCTCCGAGGGGAAAAACTGTTTTTT; CDR3 protein: CASSPLHLRGEKLFF
V gene: TRBV4-2; clone size: many; J gene: TRBJ2-7; D gene: TRBD2; CDR3 DNA: TGTGCCAGCAGCCAAGAAACTAGCGGGTTCAACGAGCAGTACTTC; CDR3 protein: CASSQETSGFNEQYF
V gene: TRBV11-2; clone size: .; J gene: TRBJ2-3; D gene: .; CDR3 DNA: TGTGCCAGCAGCTTAGGCAGGGTGGGAGATACGCAGTATTTT; CDR3 protein: CASSLGRVGDTQYF
V gene: TRBV6-5; clone size: many; J gene: TRBJ2-3; D gene: .; CDR3 DNA: TGTGCCAGCAGTTACAACACAGATACGCAGTATTTT; CDR3 protein: CASSYNTDTQYF
V gene: TRBV2; clone size: many; J gene: TRBJ2-3; D gene: .; CDR3 DNA: TGTGCCAGCAGTGAAGGACGGGGGTCAAGCACAGATACGCAGTATTTT; CDR3 protein: CASSEGRGSSTDTQYF
V gene: TRBV20-1; clone size: few; J gene: TRBJ2-5; D gene: .; CDR3 DNA: TGCAGTGCTAGCCCGGGGGTATTCCAAGAGACCCAGTACTTC; CDR3 protein: CSASPGVFQETQYF
V gene: TRBV4-3; clone size: few; J gene: TRBJ1-2; D gene: TRBD1; CDR3 DNA: TGCGCCAGCAGCCAGCAAACCGGGACAGGGTACGGCTACACCTTC; CDR3 protein: CASSQQTGTGYGYTF
V gene: TRBV5-1; clone size: .; J gene: TRBJ2-1; D gene: .; CDR3 DNA: TGCGCCAGCAGCTTACCCAGATCAAGTGGTGGGAATGAGCAGTTCTTC; CDR3 protein: CASSLPRSSGGNEQFF
V gene: TRBV29-1; clone size: few; J gene: TRBJ1-4; D gene: TRBD1; CDR3 DNA: TGCAGCGTTTCCCCCGGGACAGCTAATGAAAAACTGTTTTTT; CDR3 protein: CSVSPGTANEKLFF
V gene: TRBV7-2; clone size: .; J gene: TRBJ2-5; D gene: .; CDR3 DNA: TGTGCCACCTGCCCCCGGCGGGCGGGAGAGACCCAGTACTTC; CDR3 protein: CATCPRRAGETQYF
V gene: TRBV7-9; clone size: .; J gene: TRBJ1-6; D gene: .; CDR3 DNA: TGTGCCAGCAGGGTCGGGGTTTCACCCCTCCACTTT; CDR3 protein: CASRVGVSPLHF
V gene: TRBV7-9; clone size: few; J gene: TRBJ2-7; D gene: .; CDR3 DNA: TGTGCCAGCAGCTCCCCGACAGCGGGCGAGCAGTACTTC; CDR3 protein: CASSSPTAGEQYF
V gene: TRBV20-1; clone size: .; J gene: TRBJ2-7; D gene: .; CDR3 DNA: TGCAGTGCTAGGGGATCGACGGTCTCCTACGAGCAGTACTTC; CDR3 protein: CSARGSTVSYEQYF
V gene: TRBV5-6; clone size: few; J gene: TRBJ2-2; D gene: .; CDR3 DNA: TGTGCCAGCAGCTTCCCCCGGTTGGGGAACACCGGGGAGCTGTTTTTT; CDR3 protein: CASSFPRLGNTGELFF
V gene: TRBV5-1; clone size: many; J gene: TRBJ2-3; D gene: TRBD2; CDR3 DNA: TGCGCCAGCAGCTTGTCAGTTTCGGGGGGGCCGTCAGATACGCAGTATTTT; CDR3 protein: CASSLSVSGGPSDTQYF
V gene: TRBV24-1; clone size: few; J gene: TRBJ2-2; D gene: .; CDR3 DNA: TGTGCCACCAGTGATTTACGCGCAGAGAACACCGGGGAGCTGTTTTTT; CDR3 protein: CATSDLRAENTGELFF
V gene: TRBV29-1; clone size: few; J gene: TRBJ2-3; D gene: .; CDR3 DNA: TGCAGCGTTGACGGGGGATCCAGCACAGATACGCAGTATTTT; CDR3 protein: CSVDGGSSTDTQYF
V gene: TRBV6-6; clone size: few; J gene: TRBJ1-2; D gene: TRBD1; CDR3 DNA: TGTGCCAGCACCAGCGGGACAGGGTTGGGCTACACCTTC; CDR3 protein: CASTSGTGLGYTF
V gene: TRBV3-1; clone size: .; J gene: TRBJ1-5; D gene: .; CDR3 DNA: TGTGCCAGCAGCCAAGGTCCGGCGGGTGAACAGCCCCAGCATTTT; CDR3 protein: CASSQGPAGEQPQHF
V gene: TRBV28; clone size: .; J gene: TRBJ1-1; D gene: .; CDR3 DNA: TGTGCCACCTTCCGAGGAGGGAACACTGAAGCTTTCTTT; CDR3 protein: CATFRGGNTEAFF
V gene: TRBV5-4; clone size: .; J gene: TRBJ1-2; D gene: .; CDR3 DNA: TGTGCCAGCAGCTTGGAGGCAGCTCTCAGCGTCTATGGCTACACCTTC; CDR3 protein: CASSLEAALSVYGYTF
V gene: TRBV28; clone size: .; J gene: TRBJ1-3; D gene: .; CDR3 DNA: TGTGCCAGCAGTCTTCCCGGGGAAGTATACATATATTTT; CDR3 protein: CASSLPGEVYIYF